These T cell receptor beta chains were read from a single sample in a study of response to subunit inactivated influenza vaccine. TCRdb processed the RT-PCR reads anew with MiXCR; each CDR3 protein has one entry. The data contain roughly 190,000 distinct CDR3 sequences, 9.5% to 15% of them seen just once; the ten biggest clones take up approximately 32%. These same records also appear under a second study, on T cells expressing NK-cell markers.

The sample was CD8+ T cells sorted from PBMCs, taken 12 days after vaccination. The receptors shown here come from a man aged 50 or older who received an inactivated influenza vaccine. Both conserved end residues are part of each CDR3. The D gene is left open where the match is weak. Clone size is not always given. Where it is, it says once, few, many or a class for expanded clones.

CDR3 length: 16; V gene: TRBV14; D gene: TRBD2; J gene: TRBJ2-4; clone size: many; CDR3 protein: CASSQSQREAPNIQYF; CDR3 DNA: TGTGCCAGCAGCCAAAGTCAACGGGAGGCCCCCAACATTCAGTACTTC
CDR3 length: 16; V gene: TRBV27; D gene: TRBD2; J gene: TRBJ2-1; clone size: .; CDR3 protein: CASSLQRTSGYNEQFF; CDR3 DNA: TGTGCCAGCAGTTTGCAGAGGACTAGCGGATACAATGAGCAGTTCTTC
CDR3 length: 14; V gene: TRBV7-2; D gene: .; J gene: TRBJ2-7; clone size: .; CDR3 protein: CASSSGPHLEEQYF; CDR3 DNA: TGTGCCAGCAGCTCAGGACCGCATCTAGAGGAGCAGTACTTC
CDR3 length: 13; V gene: TRBV29-1; D gene: .; J gene: TRBJ2-1; clone size: .; CDR3 protein: CSVVQPTYNEQFF; CDR3 DNA: TGCAGCGTTGTCCAGCCCACCTACAATGAGCAGTTCTTC
CDR3 length: 19; V gene: TRBV11-1; D gene: .; J gene: TRBJ2-6; clone size: few; CDR3 protein: CASSLSKGGASLQANVLTF; CDR3 DNA: TGTGCCAGCAGCTTATCAAAAGGGGGTGCTAGCCTTCAGGCCAACGTCCTGACTTTC
CDR3 length: 13; V gene: TRBV12-3/TRBV12-4; D gene: .; J gene: TRBJ1-5; clone size: .; CDR3 protein: CASRADRDQPQHF; CDR3 DNA: TGTGCCAGCAGGGCCGACAGAGATCAGCCCCAGCATTTT
CDR3 length: 15; V gene: TRBV28; D gene: .; J gene: TRBJ2-7; clone size: few; CDR3 protein: CASSLVGKPPHEQYF; CDR3 DNA: TGTGCCAGCAGTTTAGTCGGGAAACCCCCCCACGAGCAGTACTTC
CDR3 length: 12; V gene: TRBV20-1; D gene: .; J gene: TRBJ1-2; clone size: .; CDR3 protein: CSARMNLVGYTF; CDR3 DNA: TGCAGTGCTAGAATGAATTTGGTTGGCTACACCTTC
CDR3 length: 15; V gene: TRBV27; D gene: TRBD1; J gene: TRBJ2-1; clone size: few; CDR3 protein: CASSFGQGGGYEQFF; CDR3 DNA: TGTGCCAGCAGTTTCGGACAGGGTGGAGGGTATGAGCAGTTCTTC
CDR3 length: 14; V gene: TRBV27; D gene: TRBD1; J gene: TRBJ2-7; clone size: .; CDR3 protein: CASSVDRGWYEQYF; CDR3 DNA: TGTGCCAGCAGTGTCGACAGGGGTTGGTACGAGCAGTACTTC
CDR3 length: 16; V gene: TRBV11-1; D gene: .; J gene: TRBJ2-5; clone size: .; CDR3 protein: CASSLARSDLQETQYF; CDR3 DNA: TGTGCCAGCAGCTTAGCGAGGTCCGATCTCCAAGAGACCCAGTACTTC
CDR3 length: 13; V gene: TRBV3-1; D gene: TRBD1; J gene: TRBJ2-7; clone size: .; CDR3 protein: CASSHGTGYEQYF; CDR3 DNA: TGTGCCAGCAGCCATGGGACAGGCTACGAGCAGTACTTC
CDR3 length: 13; V gene: TRBV29-1; D gene: .; J gene: TRBJ1-4; clone size: few; CDR3 protein: CSVGGGAGEKLFF; CDR3 DNA: TGCAGCGTTGGGGGGGGCGCGGGTGAAAAACTGTTTTTT
CDR3 length: 14; V gene: TRBV7-8; D gene: .; J gene: TRBJ2-5; clone size: .; CDR3 protein: CASSLWESGETQYF; CDR3 DNA: TGTGCCAGCAGCTTATGGGAGAGTGGAGAGACCCAGTACTTC
CDR3 length: 13; V gene: TRBV7-9; D gene: .; J gene: TRBJ2-7; clone size: .; CDR3 protein: CASSLGSGWEQYF; CDR3 DNA: TGTGCCAGCAGCTTAGGGTCAGGGTGGGAGCAGTACTTC
CDR3 length: 13; V gene: TRBV6-5; D gene: .; J gene: TRBJ1-2; clone size: few; CDR3 protein: CASSYSGTYGYTF; CDR3 DNA: TGTGCCAGCAGTTACTCAGGGACCTATGGCTACACCTTC
CDR3 length: 14; V gene: TRBV27; D gene: .; J gene: TRBJ2-7; clone size: many; CDR3 protein: CASSYIIDSYEQYF; CDR3 DNA: TGTGCCAGCAGCTATATTATTGACAGCTACGAGCAGTACTTC
CDR3 length: 15; V gene: TRBV9; D gene: TRBD2; J gene: TRBJ2-1; clone size: .; CDR3 protein: CASSVAGGKYNEQFF; CDR3 DNA: TGTGCCAGCAGCGTAGCGGGAGGGAAGTACAATGAGCAGTTCTTC